These T cell receptor beta chains were read from a single sample in a study of patients and donors after allogeneic stem cell transplantation. One entry per CDR3 protein, called by TCRdb with MiXCR from the RT-PCR reads. The sample yields 920,000 or so distinct CDR3 sequences, about a sixth seen once. The sample was blood, either unsorted or a sorted T cell fraction (not recorded which). These receptors were taken from a human donor who was either an allogeneic HSCT recipient or a stem cell or donor lymphocyte infusion donor (not recorded which). It is not recorded whose cells these are; they may come from a transplant donor. The conserved cysteine and the conserved F or W are not part of the CDR3 here.

v_call,j_call,cdr3_aa
TRBV29-1,TRBJ2-6,SVPMRQGSGANVLT
TRBV28,TRBJ2-1,ASGTGGPRQF
TRBV11-1,TRBJ1-2,ASSSLPQDIYGYT
TRBV5-1,TRBJ2-3,ASSGGDRQQDTQY
TRBV6-4,TRBJ2-1,ASSDSPDPGTSRF
TRBV12-3/TRBV12-4,TRBJ1-6,ASRSGQYYNSPLH
TRBV7-9,TRBJ1-5,ASSRGQGVYNQPQH
TRBV12-3/TRBV12-4,TRBJ2-3,ASRPSEFDTQY
TRBV5-6,TRBJ1-4,ASSWGNSHTNEKLF
TRBV6-4,TRBJ2-1,ASSGLARNEQF
TRBV11-2,TRBJ1-1,ASSSLVRSTEAF
TRBV6-4,TRBJ2-1,ASRGLAGVSYNEQF
TRBV19,TRBJ1-1,ASRPSGDMNTEAF
TRBV5-1,TRBJ1-1,ASSRDKAF
TRBV5-5,TRBJ1-2,ASSLRTQPSNYGYT
TRBV7-3,TRBJ2-7,ASSLFTGFEQY
TRBV5-1,TRBJ1-2,ASGGTGGNLGYT
TRBV5-1,TRBJ2-1,ASSLGLLSSYNEQF
TRBV24-1,TRBJ2-1,ATSDFGGLADYNEQF
TRBV27,TRBJ2-2,ASSSDSGPQTGELF
TRBV3-1,TRBJ2-4,ASSQERGYPSKNIQY
TRBV20-1,TRBJ2-1,SARASGRDGGYNEQF
TRBV6-4,TRBJ2-3,ASSDSPERGPWDTQY
TRBV30,TRBJ1-6,AWSKTGRNGSPLH
TRBV5-1,TRBJ2-2,ASSLDGTSGRTPGELF
TRBV7-3,TRBJ2-1,ASSLMGESYNEQF
TRBV12-3/TRBV12-4,TRBJ2-3,ASTGRGGGDTQY
TRBV27,TRBJ2-5,ASSLWPTSGRGTQY
TRBV12-5,TRBJ2-2,ASGLVLGNTGELF
TRBV12-3/TRBV12-4,TRBJ1-2,ASRDRTGSRYT
TRBV5-1,TRBJ2-2,ASSLLWEPTGELF
TRBV2,TRBJ2-3,ASSEEWGPPTDTQY
TRBV6-2/TRBV6-3,TRBJ1-1,ASSFYRQNTEAF
TRBV12-3/TRBV12-4,TRBJ1-2,ASSSHPQGHYGYT
TRBV28,TRBJ2-7,ASSWAGDEQY
TRBV4-3,TRBJ2-7,ASSSQGSNEQY